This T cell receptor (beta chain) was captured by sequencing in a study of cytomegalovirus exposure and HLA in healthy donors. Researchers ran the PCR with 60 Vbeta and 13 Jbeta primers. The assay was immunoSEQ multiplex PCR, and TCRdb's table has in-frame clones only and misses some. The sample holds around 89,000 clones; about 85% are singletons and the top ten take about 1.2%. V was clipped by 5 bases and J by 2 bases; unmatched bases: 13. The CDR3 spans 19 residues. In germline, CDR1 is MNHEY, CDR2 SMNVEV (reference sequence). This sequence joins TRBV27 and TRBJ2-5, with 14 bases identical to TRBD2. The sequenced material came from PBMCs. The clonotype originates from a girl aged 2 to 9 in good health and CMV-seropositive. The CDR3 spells CASSATPGLAGDIQETQYF. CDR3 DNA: TGTGCCAGCAGTGCCACACCGGGACTAGCGGGAGATATTCAAGAGACCCAGTACTTC.